Listed here is a single T cell receptor (beta chain). TCRdb's copy holds only in-frame clones and misses some; the assay was immunoSEQ multiplex PCR. This sample has about 180,000 clones, with around 94% found just once. This sample is part of a study of control samples from healthy donors and cancer patients. Specimen: blood. The clonotype originates from a young man in good health.

The CDR3 nucleotides are TGTGCCAGCAGCTTCTGGACAGGGAGGTTCTACGAGCAGTACTTC. This sequence encodes CASSFWTGRFYEQYF. The chain carries TRBV13 and TRBJ2-7, with 8 nucleotides matching TRBD1. J was trimmed by 3 bases and V by 3 bases; bases with no gene match: 7. The CDR3 covers 15 residues. Germline V CDR1 and CDR2: PRHDT, FYEKMQ (reference sequence).